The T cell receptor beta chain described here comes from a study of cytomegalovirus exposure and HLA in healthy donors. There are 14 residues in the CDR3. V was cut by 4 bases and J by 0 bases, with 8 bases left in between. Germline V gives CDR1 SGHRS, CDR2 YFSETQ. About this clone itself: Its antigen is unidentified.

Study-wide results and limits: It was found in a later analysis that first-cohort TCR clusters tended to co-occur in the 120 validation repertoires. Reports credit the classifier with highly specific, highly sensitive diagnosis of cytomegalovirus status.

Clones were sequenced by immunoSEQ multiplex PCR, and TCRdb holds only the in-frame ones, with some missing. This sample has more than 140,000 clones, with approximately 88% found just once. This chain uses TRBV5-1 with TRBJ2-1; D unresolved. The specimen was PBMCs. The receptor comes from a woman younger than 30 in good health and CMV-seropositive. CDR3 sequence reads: CASSQDSSYNEQFF. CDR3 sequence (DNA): TGCGCCAGCAGCCAGGATAGCTCCTACAATGAGCAGTTCTTC.